The T cell receptor (beta chain) described here comes from a study of T cell repertoires in cytomegalovirus infection. Study background: A matching HLA type, together with CMV infection, was signaled by public TCR beta signatures. Study results and caveats: Cumulative frequency of public TCR beta families picked out carriers of CMV plus the relevant HLA. HLA-C-restricted CMV clonotypes gave the most frequent clonotype in two of eight donors.

Germline V gives CDR1 DFQATT, CDR2 SNEGSKA (reference sequence). J gave up 4 bases and V 3 bases, and 3 bases lay outside the gene matches. This CDR3 has 14 amino acids. In the case of this clonotype: The antigen is not known.

TCRdb redid the calling of the reads with MiXCR, one entry per CDR3 protein. The table records roughly 500,000 distinct CDR3 sequences, 16% of them present only once. The rearrangement joins TRBV20-1 to TRBJ2-7, with 13 bases identical to TRBD2. This TCR was recovered from a human donor in good health (CMV status not recorded). Some clones in this sample may be carry-over from other donors' samples. Sequencing was done on a sample of CD8+ T cells from PBMCs. The chain's CDR3 is CSARGTSGTYEQYF. CDR3 coding DNA: TGCAGTGCTAGGGGGACTAGCGGGACTTACGAGCAGTACTTC.